This record looks at one T cell receptor (beta chain) sequence and its context. This specimen belongs to a study of cytomegalovirus exposure and HLA in healthy donors. Study background: The roughly 120 validation repertoires, a later analysis reported, used the same platform as the 666 first-cohort repertoires.

CDR1 and CDR2 (germline): MNHNS, SASEGT. Deletions cut 1 base from V and 5 bases from J, with 14 bases between. The CDR3 runs to 15 residues. The data were produced by immunoSEQ multiplex PCR, yet TCRdb's version contains in-frame clones alone and is incomplete. The data show about 44,000 clones, with over 85% seen just once and 2.1% held by the top ten. The chain recombines TRBV6-1 with TRBJ1-1; D not resolved. What was sequenced was PBMCs. The TCR comes from a woman younger than 35 in good health and CMV-seronegative. The CDR3 loop reads CASSEEAGKGTEAFF. The CDR3 DNA reads as TGTGCCAGCAGTGAAGAAGCGGGGAAAGGAACTGAAGCTTTCTTT.